This passage covers 21 T cell receptor beta chains from one sample sequenced in a study of post-analysis software for immune sequencing data. The study, taken as a whole, reports: Included in a set of a few TRBV segments more frequent in patients than controls were TRBV5-6, TRBV5-1 and TRBV20-1.

The antigens for these receptors are not known. TCR beta libraries were prepared from cDNA with unique molecular identifiers. TCRdb used MiXCR to reprocess the PCR reads, holding one entry per CDR3 protein. Of about half a million distinct CDR3 sequences in the sample, around 36% were seen once. Sample: blood. The receptors originated from a girl aged 2 to 17 with multiple sclerosis.

This clonotype was seen a few times. This chain joins TRBV6-5 and TRBJ1-5; TRBD1 might be the D (6 bases). The germline gives CDR1 MNHEY, CDR2 SVGAGI. CDR3 size: 15 residues. Trimming left V 6 bases short and J 3 bases short, with 15 bases between. CDR3 protein: CASRLETGFNQPQHF. The DNA for the CDR3 is TGTGCCAGCAGGCTGGAAACAGGGTTCAATCAGCCCCAGCATTTT.

The V gene is TRBV20-1, the J gene TRBJ2-4; D gene ambiguous. Gene TRBJ2-5 matches the end of the DNA better, so the J call may be wrong. The CDR3 totals 12 residues. Germline CDR1 is DFQATT and CDR2 is SNEGSKA (reference sequence). CDR3 sequence (DNA): TGCAGTGCTCTTGGGGAAGGAGAGACCCAGTACTTC. Its protein product is CSALGEGETQYF.

This clonotype showed up just a few times. V and J are TRBV28 and TRBJ2-1, with TRBD2 identical over 9 bases. There are 15 residues in the CDR3. Germline assignment: CDR1 MDHEN and CDR2 SYDVKM. V trimming: 1 base; J trimming: 10 bases; junction bases outside the gene matches: 8. Here the CDR3 DNA reads TGTGCCAGCAGTTTATCGCCTAGCGGGGCTACGGAGCAGTTCTTC. Encoded protein: CASSLSPSGATEQFF.

This clonotype appeared a few times. The chain uses TRBV6-2 or TRBV6-3 and TRBJ1-2, with 7 bases matching TRBD1. CDR1 and CDR2 from the germline V gene are MNHEY and SVGEGT. V lost 4 bases to trimming and J lost 5 bases; unmatched junction nucleotides: 7. The CDR3 spans 14 residues. This CDR3 reads CASSSPGTVYGYTF. The CDR3 DNA reads TGTGCCAGCAGTTCACCTGGGACAGTATATGGCTACACCTTC.

This clonotype has a handful of counts. The rearrangement links TRBV3-1 to TRBJ2-3; D is unclear. The CDR3 contains 14 residues. Trimming pared 0 bases from V and 3 bases from J, leaving 7 bases between. The germline V gene has CDR1 LGHDT and CDR2 YNNKEL (reference sequence). In DNA form, the CDR3 reads TGTGCCAGCAGCCAAGACGTGGCAACAGATACGCAGTATTTT. It codes for CASSQDVATDTQYF.

This clonotype was seen only a few times. This chain links TRBV5-1 with TRBJ2-3, with D perhaps matching TRBD1 (6 bases). This CDR3 spans 16 amino acids. The V end was cut by 5 bases, the J end by 2 bases, with 18 bases between. CDR1 is SGHRS, CDR2 YFSETQ, per germline. The CDR3 sequence: CASSPPSTGFTDTQYF. For the CDR3, the DNA is TGCGCCAGCAGTCCTCCGTCGACAGGATTCACAGATACGCAGTATTTT.

The V and J genes are TRBV5-1 and TRBJ1-1; TRBD1 agrees at 7 bases. V was pared by 0 bases and J by 1 base, with 6 bases of the junction left unmatched. CDR1 is SGHRS, CDR2 YFSETQ, per germline. This CDR3 has 16 residues. In DNA, the CDR3 is TGCGCCAGCAGCTTGGTTTCCGGGACAGCGAACACTGAAGCTTTCTTT. Translated, it gives CASSLVSGTANTEAFF.

There are a few counts of this clonotype. The chain recombines TRBV13 with TRBJ1-4; the match to TRBD1 covers 8 bases. The CDR3 contains 15 residues. CDR1 PRHDT and CDR2 FYEKMQ come from the germline V gene (reference sequence). With 2 bases clipped from V and 8 bases from J, the junction kept 7 bases outside the gene matches. The CDR3 is CASSLQGARGEKLFF. In DNA form, the CDR3 reads TGTGCCAGCAGCTTACAGGGGGCTCGGGGCGAAAAACTGTTTTTT.

The CDR3 DNA reads TGTGCCAGCACCCTAGGGACAGGTGGGGAGACCCAGTACTTC. This encodes CASTLGTGGETQYF. V gene TRBV27 combines with J gene TRBJ2-5, with TRBD1 matching over 8 bases. Germline V gene sequence: CDR1 MNHEY, CDR2 SMNVEV (reference sequence). The V gene end was trimmed by 7 bases and the J gene end by 5 bases; junction bases not matched to a gene: 9. The CDR3 is 14 residues long.

Turning to this clonotype: At one end the junction does not follow the germline gene, possibly because of a read error. The chain has TRBV5-1 and TRBJ2-1; 12 positions match TRBD2. CDR3 length equals 15 residues. Germline CDR1 reads SGHRS; CDR2 reads YFSETQ. The CDR3 sequence: CAGSRLAGADNEQFF. CDR3 nucleotides: TGCGCCGGCAGCAGACTAGCGGGGGCTGACAATGAGCAGTTCTTC.

The chain links TRBV9 to TRBJ2-3, with D maybe TRBD2 (7 bases). CDR1 is SGDLS and CDR2 is YYNGEE in the germline V gene. Trimming took off 0 bases at V and 5 bases at J, with 10 bases between the two ends. This CDR3 is built from 14 residues. The CDR3, as DNA: TGTGCCAGCAGCGTAGTAGGGGGGGGAGATACGCAGTATTTT. Translated, it gives CASSVVGGGDTQYF.

The table lists this clonotype with a few counts. V gene TRBV20-1 combines with J gene TRBJ1-6, with D perhaps TRBD1 (5 bases). Trimming took off 4 bases at V and 7 bases at J, with 11 bases between the two ends. Germline-derived CDR1 and CDR2 are DFQATT and SNEGSKA (reference sequence). The CDR3 is made up of 13 amino acids. The CDR3 is CSATGRANSPLHF. In DNA, the CDR3 is TGCAGTGCTACAGGGAGGGCCAATTCACCCCTCCACTTT.

The V call is TRBV5-4, the J call TRBJ2-5, with D possibly TRBD2 on 6 matching bases. V was shortened by 2 bases and J by 1 base, with 12 bases between the two germline ends. Germline CDR1 reads SGHNT; CDR2 reads YYREEE (reference sequence). The CDR3 covers 15 residues. CDR3 coding DNA: TGTGCCAGCAGCTTCTTGGGGGGTCCCCAAGAGACCCAGTACTTC. It encodes CASSFLGGPQETQYF.

The chain employs TRBV9 and TRBJ1-5; D is uncertain. The germline V gene encodes CDR1 SGDLS and CDR2 YYNGEE. The CDR3 is 15 amino acids. Deletions cut 2 bases from V and 5 bases from J, with 14 bases between. The CDR3 DNA reads as TGTGCCAGCAGCGTCAGCCCCGGGAGGGATCAGCCCCAGCATTTT. Translated: CASSVSPGRDQPQHF.

V is TRBV20-1 and J is TRBJ1-4; 8 positions agree with TRBD1. J was trimmed by 4 bases and V by 0 bases; bases with no gene match: 4. CDR3 length: 15 residues. Germline CDR1 is DFQATT and CDR2 is SNEGSKA (reference sequence). CDR3 loop: CSARDSGGFNEKLFF. The CDR3 nucleotides read TGCAGTGCTAGAGATTCAGGGGGCTTTAATGAAAAACTGTTTTTT.

The rearrangement uses TRBV20-1 and TRBJ2-3; 7 nucleotides align to TRBD2. The length of the CDR3 is 16 residues. Germline V gene sequence: CDR1 DFQATT, CDR2 SNEGSKA (reference sequence). With 6 bases clipped from V and 6 bases from J, the junction kept 18 bases outside the gene matches. CDR3: CSALPSRRGSGDTQYF. The CDR3, as DNA: TGCAGTGCCTTACCGTCAAGGCGGGGGTCGGGGGATACGCAGTATTTT.

The DNA for the CDR3 is TGCAGTGTTCCATCAGGGTACACCGGGGAGCTGTTTTTT. The encoded protein is CSVPSGYTGELFF. The chain is built from TRBV20-1 and TRBJ2-2, with a tentative D call TRBD1 (5 bases). With 7 bases removed from V and 3 bases from J, the gap between germline ends came to 12 bases. This CDR3 is built from 13 residues. Germline V gene sequence: CDR1 DFQATT, CDR2 SNEGSKA (reference sequence).

The genes are TRBV20-1 and TRBJ2-6, with TRBD2 as a possible D gene (5 bases). Germline CDR1 DFQATT, CDR2 SNEGSKA (reference sequence). Trimming left V 6 bases short and J 0 bases short, with 12 bases between. This CDR3 is 15 amino acids long. The CDR3 here is CSALDLLSGANVLTF. The CDR3 bases are TGCAGTGCCTTGGACTTACTCTCTGGGGCCAACGTCCTGACTTTC.

There are a few counts of this clonotype. This chain connects TRBV27 to TRBJ2-7, with TRBD1 identical over 7 bases. CDR3 size: 15 residues. Trimming removed 6 bases from V and 3 bases from J; junction bases left unmatched: 11. Germline V gene sequence: CDR1 MNHEY, CDR2 SMNVEV (reference sequence). CDR3 in DNA: TGTGCCAGCAGCATCTACCCGACAGGGAGCTACGAGCAGTACTTC. Translation: CASSIYPTGSYEQYF.

CDR3 loop: CSALTGANTQYF. The CDR3 coding sequence is TGCAGCGCCCTGACAGGGGCAAATACGCAGTATTTT. The V gene is TRBV29-1, the J gene TRBJ2-3, with 8 bases that match TRBD1. The junction had 7 bases not matched to a gene; V was cut back by 7 bases and J by 7 bases. This CDR3 is built from 12 residues. Germline-derived CDR1 and CDR2 are SQVTM and ANQGSEA.

This clonotype occurred a few times. The chain uses TRBV28 and TRBJ2-7, with TRBD1 matching 9 bases. With V trimmed by 5 bases and J by 3 bases, 8 bases remained unmatched. This CDR3 is 15 amino acids long. Looked up from germline, CDR1 is MDHEN and CDR2 is SYDVKM. CDR3: CASSLPGQGLYEQYF. For the CDR3, the DNA is TGTGCCAGCAGTCTACCGGGACAGGGCCTCTACGAGCAGTACTTC.